This T cell receptor (beta chain) was profiled in a study of cytomegalovirus exposure and HLA in healthy donors. Background on the study: Unique TCRs from HLA-typed donors, approximately 80 million of them, were held in an early data release.

V lost 6 bases to trimming and J lost 3 bases, with 12 bases between them. This CDR3 contains 13 residues. CDR1 and CDR2 from the germline V gene are SQVTM and ANQGSEA. Vbeta (60) and Jbeta (13) primers were used in the PCR. Measured with immunoSEQ multiplex PCR; TCRdb has only the in-frame clones, and not every one. The listing records 65,000 to 90,000 clones. This rearrangement joins TRBV29-1 to TRBJ1-3, with D possibly being TRBD1 (6 bases). The sequenced sample was PBMCs. The source is a female donor in good health and CMV-seropositive. The CDR3 is CSVEQGGGNTIYF. CDR3 bases: TGCAGCGTCGAACAGGGTGGTGGAAACACCATATATTTT. The variable domain in full, with the rest retrieved from reference TRBV29-1 and TRBJ1-3, is SAVISQKPSRDICQRGTSLTIQCQVDSQVTMMFWYRQQPGQSLTLIATANQGSEATYESGFVIDKFPISRPNLTFSTLTVSNMSPEDSSIYLCSVEQGGGNTIYFGEGSWLTVV.